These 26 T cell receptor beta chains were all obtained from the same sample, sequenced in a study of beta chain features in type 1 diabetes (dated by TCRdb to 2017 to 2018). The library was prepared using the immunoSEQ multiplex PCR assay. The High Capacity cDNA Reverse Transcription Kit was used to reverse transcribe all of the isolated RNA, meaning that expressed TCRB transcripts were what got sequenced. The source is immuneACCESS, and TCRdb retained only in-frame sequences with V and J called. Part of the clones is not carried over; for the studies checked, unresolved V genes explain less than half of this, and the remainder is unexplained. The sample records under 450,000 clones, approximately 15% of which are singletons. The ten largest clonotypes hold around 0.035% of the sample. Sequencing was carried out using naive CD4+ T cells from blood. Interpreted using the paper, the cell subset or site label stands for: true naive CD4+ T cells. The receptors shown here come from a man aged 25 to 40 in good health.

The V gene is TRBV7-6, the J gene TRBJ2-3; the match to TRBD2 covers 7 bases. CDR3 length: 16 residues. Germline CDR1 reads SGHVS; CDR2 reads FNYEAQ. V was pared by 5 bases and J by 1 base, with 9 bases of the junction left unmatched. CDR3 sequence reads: CASSPREGFGTDTQYF. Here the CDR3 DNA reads TGTGCCAGCAGCCCCAGGGAGGGGTTCGGCACAGATACGCAGTATTTT.

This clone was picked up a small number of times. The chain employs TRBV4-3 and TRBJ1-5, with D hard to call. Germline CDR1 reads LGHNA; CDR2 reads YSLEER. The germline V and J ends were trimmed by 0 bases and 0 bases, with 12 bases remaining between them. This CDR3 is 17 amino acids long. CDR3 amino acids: CASSQDAGVYSNQPQHF. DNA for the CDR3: TGCGCCAGCAGCCAAGATGCCGGTGTATATAGCAATCAGCCCCAGCATTTT.

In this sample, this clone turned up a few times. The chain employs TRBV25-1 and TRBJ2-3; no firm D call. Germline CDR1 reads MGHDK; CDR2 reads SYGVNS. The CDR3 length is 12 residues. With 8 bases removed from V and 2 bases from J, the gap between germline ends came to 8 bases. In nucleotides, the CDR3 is TGTGCCAGCGGTAGATTCACAGATACGCAGTATTTT. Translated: CASGRFTDTQYF.

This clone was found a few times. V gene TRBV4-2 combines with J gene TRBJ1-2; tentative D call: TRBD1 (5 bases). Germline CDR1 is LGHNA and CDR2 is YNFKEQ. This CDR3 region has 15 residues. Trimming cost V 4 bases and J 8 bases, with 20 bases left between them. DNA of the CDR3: TGTGCCAGCAGCCTTAACCGCGAGAGGAGGGGCGGCTACACCTTC. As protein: CASSLNRERRGGYTF.

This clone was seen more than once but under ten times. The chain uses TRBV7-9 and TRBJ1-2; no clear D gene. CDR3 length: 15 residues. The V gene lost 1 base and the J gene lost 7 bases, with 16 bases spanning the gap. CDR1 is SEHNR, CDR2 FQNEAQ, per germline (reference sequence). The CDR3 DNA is TGTGCCAGCAGCTTAGTATCTCTACACACTATTGGCTACACCTTC. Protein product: CASSLVSLHTIGYTF.

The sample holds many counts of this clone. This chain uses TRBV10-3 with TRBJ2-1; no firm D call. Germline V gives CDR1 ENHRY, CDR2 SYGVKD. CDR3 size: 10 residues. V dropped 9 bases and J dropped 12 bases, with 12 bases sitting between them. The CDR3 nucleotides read TGTGCCATGGGCTTTGACTGGCAGTTCTTC. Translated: CAMGFDWQFF.

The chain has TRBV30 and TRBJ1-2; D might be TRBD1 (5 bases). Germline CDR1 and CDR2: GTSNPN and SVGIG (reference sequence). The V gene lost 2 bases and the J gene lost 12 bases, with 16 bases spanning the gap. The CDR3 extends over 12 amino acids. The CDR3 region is CAWSSLGPGDTF. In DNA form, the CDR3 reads TGTGCCTGGAGTTCGCTAGGTCCGGGGGACACCTTC. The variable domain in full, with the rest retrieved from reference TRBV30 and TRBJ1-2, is SQTIHQWPATLVQPVGSPLSLECTVEGTSNPNLYWYRQAAGRGLQLLFYSVGIGQISSEVPQNLSASRPQDRQFILSSKKLLLSDSGFYLCAWSSLGPGDTFGSGTRLTVV.

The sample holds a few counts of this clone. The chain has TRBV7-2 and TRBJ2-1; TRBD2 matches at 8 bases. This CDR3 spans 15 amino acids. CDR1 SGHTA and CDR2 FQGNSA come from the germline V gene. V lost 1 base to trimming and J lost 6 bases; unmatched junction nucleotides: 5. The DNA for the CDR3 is TGTGCCAGCAGCTTAGGAGCGGGGGTCGGCAATGAGCAGTTCTTC. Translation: CASSLGAGVGNEQFF. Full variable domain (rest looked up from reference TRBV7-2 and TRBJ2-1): GAGVSQSPSNKVTEKGKDVELRCDPISGHTALYWYRQSLGQGLEFLIYFQGNSAPDKSGLPSDRFSAERTGGSVSTLTIQRTQQEDSAVYLCASSLGAGVGNEQFFGPGTRLTVL.

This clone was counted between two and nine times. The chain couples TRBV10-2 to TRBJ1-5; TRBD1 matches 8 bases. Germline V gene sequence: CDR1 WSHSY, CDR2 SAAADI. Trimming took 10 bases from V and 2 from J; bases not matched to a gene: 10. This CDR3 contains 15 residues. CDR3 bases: TGCGCCACTATAGGACAGGGAGGGCGCAATCAGCCCCAGCATTTT. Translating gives CATIGQGGRNQPQHF.

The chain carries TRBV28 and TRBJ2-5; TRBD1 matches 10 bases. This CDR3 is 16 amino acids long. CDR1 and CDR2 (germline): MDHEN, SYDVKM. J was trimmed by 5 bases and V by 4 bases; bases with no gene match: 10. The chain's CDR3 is CASSSPGQGGTETQYF. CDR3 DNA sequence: TGTGCCAGCAGTTCACCTGGACAGGGGGGAACCGAGACCCAGTACTTC. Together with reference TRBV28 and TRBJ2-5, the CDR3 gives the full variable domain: DVKVTQSSRYLVKRTGEKVFLECVQDMDHENMFWYRQDPGLGLRLIYFSYDVKMKEKGDIPEGYSVSREKKERFSLILESASTNQTSMYLCASSSPGQGGTETQYFGPGTRLLVL.

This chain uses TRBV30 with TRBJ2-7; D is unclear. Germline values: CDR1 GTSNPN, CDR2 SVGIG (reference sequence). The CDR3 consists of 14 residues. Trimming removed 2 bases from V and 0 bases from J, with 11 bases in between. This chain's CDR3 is CAWSRGEHSYEQYV. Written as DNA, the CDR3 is TGTGCCTGGAGTCGAGGAGAGCACTCCTACGAGCAGTACGTC.

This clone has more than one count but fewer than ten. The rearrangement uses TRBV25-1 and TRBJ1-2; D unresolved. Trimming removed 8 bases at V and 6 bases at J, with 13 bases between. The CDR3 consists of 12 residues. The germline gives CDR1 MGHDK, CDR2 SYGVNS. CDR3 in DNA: TGTGCCAGCGTAGGTTCGTTCCATGGCTACACCTTC. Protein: CASVGSFHGYTF.

The CDR3 bases are TGTGCCATCAGCCAAGGGGACTCCCGAGAGTCGTACTCCGGGGAGCTGTTTTTT. This codes for CAISQGDSRESYSGELFF. This chain links TRBV10-3 with TRBJ2-2, with D perhaps TRBD2 (6 bases). V lost 6 bases and J lost 6, with 26 bases in between. The CDR3 runs 18 residues. Germline loops: CDR1 ENHRY, CDR2 SYGVKD.

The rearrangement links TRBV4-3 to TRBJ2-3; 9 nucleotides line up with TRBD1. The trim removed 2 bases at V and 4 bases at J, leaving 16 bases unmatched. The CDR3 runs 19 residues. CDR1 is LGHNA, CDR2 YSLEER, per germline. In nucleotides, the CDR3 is TGCGCCAGCAGCCAATACTCCGGGACAGGGTATTTCTCCGCAGATACGCAGTATTTT. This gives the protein CASSQYSGTGYFSADTQYF.

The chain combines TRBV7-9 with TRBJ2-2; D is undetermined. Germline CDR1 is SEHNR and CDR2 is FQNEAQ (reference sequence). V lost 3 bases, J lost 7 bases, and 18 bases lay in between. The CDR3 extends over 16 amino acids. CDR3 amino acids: CASSFDRRISGGELFF. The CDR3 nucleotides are TGTGCCAGCAGCTTCGACCGACGGATCAGTGGCGGGGAGCTGTTTTTT.

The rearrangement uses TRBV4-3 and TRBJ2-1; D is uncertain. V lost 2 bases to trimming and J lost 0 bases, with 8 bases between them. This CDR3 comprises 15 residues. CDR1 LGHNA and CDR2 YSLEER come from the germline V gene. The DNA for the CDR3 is TGCGCCAGCAGCCAAAACGGTCACTCCTACAATGAGCAGTTCTTC. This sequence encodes CASSQNGHSYNEQFF.

The CDR3 DNA sequence: TGTGCCAGCAGCCATTCCGGAGGTGGAGACGAGCAGTACTTC. Translation gives CASSHSGGGDEQYF. The chain couples TRBV7-9 to TRBJ2-7; perhaps TRBD2 as D (5 bases). Trimming removed 5 bases at V and 5 bases at J, with 16 bases between. CDR1 is SEHNR and CDR2 is FQNEAQ in the germline V gene (reference sequence). This CDR3 spans 14 amino acids.

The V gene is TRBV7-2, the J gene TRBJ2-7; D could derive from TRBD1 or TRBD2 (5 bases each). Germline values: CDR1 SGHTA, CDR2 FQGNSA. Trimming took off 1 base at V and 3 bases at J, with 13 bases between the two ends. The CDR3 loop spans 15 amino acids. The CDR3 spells CASSLEAGAYYEQYV. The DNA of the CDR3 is TGTGCCAGCAGCTTAGAGGCCGGGGCCTACTACGAGCAGTACGTC.

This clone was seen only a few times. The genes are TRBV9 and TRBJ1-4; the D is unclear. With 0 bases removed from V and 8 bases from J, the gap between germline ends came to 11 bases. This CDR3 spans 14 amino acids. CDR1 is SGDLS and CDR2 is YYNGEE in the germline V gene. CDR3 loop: CASSVGHLEEKLFF. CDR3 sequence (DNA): TGTGCCAGCAGCGTAGGACATCTTGAAGAAAAACTGTTTTTT.

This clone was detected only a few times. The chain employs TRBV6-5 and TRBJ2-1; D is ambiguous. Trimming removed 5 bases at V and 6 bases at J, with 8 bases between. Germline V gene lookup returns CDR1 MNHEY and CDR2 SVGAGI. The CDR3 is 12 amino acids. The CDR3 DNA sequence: TGTGCCAGCAGTCCCCCCAGCAATGAGCAGTTCTTC. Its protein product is CASSPPSNEQFF.

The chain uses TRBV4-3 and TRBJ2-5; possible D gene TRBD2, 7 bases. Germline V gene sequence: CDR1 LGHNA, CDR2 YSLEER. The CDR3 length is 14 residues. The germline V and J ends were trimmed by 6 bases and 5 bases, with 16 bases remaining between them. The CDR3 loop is CASSNGGPRETQYF. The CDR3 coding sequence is TGCGCCAGCAGTAACGGGGGGCCCCGGGAGACCCAGTACTTC.

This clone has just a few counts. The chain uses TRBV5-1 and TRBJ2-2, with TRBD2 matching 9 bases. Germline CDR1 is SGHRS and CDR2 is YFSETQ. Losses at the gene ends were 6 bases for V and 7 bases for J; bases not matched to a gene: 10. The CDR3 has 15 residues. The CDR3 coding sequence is TGCGCCAGCATCCGGCTAGCGGGAACCAACGGGGAGCTGTTTTTT. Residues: CASIRLAGTNGELFF.

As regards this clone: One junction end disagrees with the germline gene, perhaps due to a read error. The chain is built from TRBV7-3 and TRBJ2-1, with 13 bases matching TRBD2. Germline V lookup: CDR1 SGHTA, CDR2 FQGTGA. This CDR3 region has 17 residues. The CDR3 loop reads CVSSMEPGLAGYNEQFF. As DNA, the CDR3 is TGTGTCAGCAGCATGGAACCGGGACTAGCGGGATACAATGAGCAGTTCTTC.

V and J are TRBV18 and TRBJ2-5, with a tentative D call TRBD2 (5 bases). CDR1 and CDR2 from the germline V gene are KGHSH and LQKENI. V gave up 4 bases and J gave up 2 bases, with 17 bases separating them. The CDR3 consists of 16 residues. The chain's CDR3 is CASSRVPGLGQETQYF. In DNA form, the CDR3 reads TGTGCCAGCTCACGGGTGCCGGGGTTGGGACAAGAGACCCAGTACTTC.

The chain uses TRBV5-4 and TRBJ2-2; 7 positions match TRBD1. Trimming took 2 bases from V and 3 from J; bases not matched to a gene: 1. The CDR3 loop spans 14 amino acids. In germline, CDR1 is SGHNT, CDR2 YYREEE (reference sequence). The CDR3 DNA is TGTGCCAGCAGCTTAGGACAGGACACCGGGGAGCTGTTTTTT. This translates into CASSLGQDTGELFF.

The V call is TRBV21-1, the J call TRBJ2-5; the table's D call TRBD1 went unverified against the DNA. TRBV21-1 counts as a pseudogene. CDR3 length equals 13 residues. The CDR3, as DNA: TGTGCCAGCAGCAAAGCGCCCTGGACAGTTAAGTACTTC. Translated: CASSKAPWTVKYF.